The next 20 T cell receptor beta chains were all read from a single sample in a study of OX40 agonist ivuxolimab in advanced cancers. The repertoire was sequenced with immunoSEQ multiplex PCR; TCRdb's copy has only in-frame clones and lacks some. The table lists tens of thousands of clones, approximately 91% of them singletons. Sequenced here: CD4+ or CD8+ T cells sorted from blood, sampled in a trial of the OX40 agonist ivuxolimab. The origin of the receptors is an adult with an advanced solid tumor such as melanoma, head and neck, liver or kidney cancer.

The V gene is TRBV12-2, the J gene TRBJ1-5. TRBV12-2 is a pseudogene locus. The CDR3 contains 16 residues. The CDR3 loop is CASRLVQRYSNQPQHF. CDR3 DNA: TGTGCAAGTCGCTTAGTCCAACGGTATAGCAATCAGCCCCAGCATTTT.

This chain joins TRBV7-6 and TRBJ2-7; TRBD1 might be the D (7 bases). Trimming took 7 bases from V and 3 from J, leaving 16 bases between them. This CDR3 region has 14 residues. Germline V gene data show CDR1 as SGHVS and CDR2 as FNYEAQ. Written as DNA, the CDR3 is TGTGCCAGCAAAAGGGGGGCAGGGGGCTACGAGCAGTACTTC. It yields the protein CASKRGAGGYEQYF.

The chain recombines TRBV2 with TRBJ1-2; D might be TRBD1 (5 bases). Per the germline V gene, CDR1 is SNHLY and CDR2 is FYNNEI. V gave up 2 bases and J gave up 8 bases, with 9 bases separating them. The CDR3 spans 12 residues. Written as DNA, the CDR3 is TGTGCCAGCAGTGAAACCAGGGTCGGCTACACCTTC. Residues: CASSETRVGYTF.

The CDR3 nucleotides are TGTGCCAGCAGTCCGTGGACAGTACCCTACGAGCAGTACTTC. Protein sequence: CASSPWTVPYEQYF. This chain links TRBV6-5 with TRBJ2-7; perhaps TRBD1 as D (6 bases). The ends were cut back, 5 bases at V and 2 bases at J, with 13 bases in the middle. CDR3 length equals 14 residues. Germline CDR1 reads MNHEY; CDR2 reads SVGAGI.

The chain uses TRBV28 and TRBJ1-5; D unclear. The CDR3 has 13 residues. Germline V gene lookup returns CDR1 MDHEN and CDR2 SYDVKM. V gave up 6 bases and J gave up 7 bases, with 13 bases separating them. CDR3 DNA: TGTGCCAGCAGCTCAACTATGGTGCAGCCCCAGCATTTT. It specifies CASSSTMVQPQHF.

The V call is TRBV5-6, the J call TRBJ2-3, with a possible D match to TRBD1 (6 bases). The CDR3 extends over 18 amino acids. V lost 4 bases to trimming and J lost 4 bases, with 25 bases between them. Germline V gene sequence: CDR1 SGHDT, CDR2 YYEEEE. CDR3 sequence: CASSPGTGFSSTPDTQYF. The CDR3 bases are TGTGCCAGCAGCCCCGGAACAGGGTTTTCTTCGACCCCAGATACGCAGTATTTT.

CDR3 sequence reads: CASSEAGLETPYEQYF. DNA of the CDR3: TGTGCCAGCAGTGAAGCAGGGCTGGAAACCCCCTACGAGCAGTACTTC. This rearrangement joins TRBV6-1 to TRBJ2-7; no clear D. V lost 0 bases and J lost 2, with 14 bases in between. CDR3 length: 16 residues. Germline V CDR1 and CDR2: MNHNS, SASEGT.

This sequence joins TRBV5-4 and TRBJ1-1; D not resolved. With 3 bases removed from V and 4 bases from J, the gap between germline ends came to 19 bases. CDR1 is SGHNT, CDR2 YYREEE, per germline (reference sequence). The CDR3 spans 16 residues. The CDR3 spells CASSSSLGTKTTEAFF. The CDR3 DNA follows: TGTGCCAGCAGCTCTAGCCTGGGAACGAAGACCACTGAAGCTTTCTTT.

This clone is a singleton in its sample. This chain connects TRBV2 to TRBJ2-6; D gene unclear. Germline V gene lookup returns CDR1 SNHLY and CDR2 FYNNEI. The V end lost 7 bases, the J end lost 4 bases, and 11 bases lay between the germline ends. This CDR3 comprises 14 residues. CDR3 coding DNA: TGTGCCAGCAATGTCCAGTACGGGGCCAACGTCCTGACTTTC. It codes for CASNVQYGANVLTF.

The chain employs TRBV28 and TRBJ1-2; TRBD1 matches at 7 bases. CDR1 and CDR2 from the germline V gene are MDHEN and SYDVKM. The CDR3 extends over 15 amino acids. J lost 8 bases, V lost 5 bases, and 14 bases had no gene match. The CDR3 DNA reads TGTGCCAGCAGTAGATCAGGGGGGAAGGCTGGGGGCTACACCTTC. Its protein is CASSRSGGKAGGYTF.

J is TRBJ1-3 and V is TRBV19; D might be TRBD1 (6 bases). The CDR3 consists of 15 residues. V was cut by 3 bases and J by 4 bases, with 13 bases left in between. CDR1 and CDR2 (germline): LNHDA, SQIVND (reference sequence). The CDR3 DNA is TGTGCCAGTAGTATTGGGGGGCTCGGGGGAAACACCATATATTTT. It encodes CASSIGGLGGNTIYF.

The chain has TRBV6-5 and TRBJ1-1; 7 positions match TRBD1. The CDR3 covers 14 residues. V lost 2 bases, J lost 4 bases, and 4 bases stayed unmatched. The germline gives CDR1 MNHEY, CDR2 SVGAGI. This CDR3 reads CASSYGTVGTEAFF. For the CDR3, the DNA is TGTGCCAGCAGTTACGGGACAGTCGGCACTGAAGCTTTCTTT.

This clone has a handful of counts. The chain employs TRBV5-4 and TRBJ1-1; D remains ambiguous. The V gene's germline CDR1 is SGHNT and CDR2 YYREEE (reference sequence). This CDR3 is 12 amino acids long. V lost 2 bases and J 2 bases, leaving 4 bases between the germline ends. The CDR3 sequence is CASSLVNTEAFF. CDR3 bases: TGTGCCAGCAGCTTAGTTAACACTGAAGCTTTCTTT.

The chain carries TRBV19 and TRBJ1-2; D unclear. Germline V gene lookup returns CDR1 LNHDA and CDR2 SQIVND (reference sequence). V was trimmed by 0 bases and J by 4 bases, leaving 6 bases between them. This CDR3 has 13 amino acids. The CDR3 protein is CASSIDPRYGYTF. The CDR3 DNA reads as TGTGCCAGTAGTATAGACCCTCGCTATGGCTACACCTTC. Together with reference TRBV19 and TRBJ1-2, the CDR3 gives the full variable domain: DGGITQSPKYLFRKEGQNVTLSCEQNLNHDAMYWYRQDPGQGLRLIYYSQIVNDFQKGDIAEGYSVSREKKESFPLTVTSAQKNPTAFYLCASSIDPRYGYTFGSGTRLTVV.

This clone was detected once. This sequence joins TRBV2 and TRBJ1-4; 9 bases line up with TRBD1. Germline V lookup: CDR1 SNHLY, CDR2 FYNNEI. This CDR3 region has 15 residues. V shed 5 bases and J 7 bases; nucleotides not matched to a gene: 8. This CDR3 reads CASSINRGQGEKLFF. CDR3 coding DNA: TGTGCCAGCAGTATAAACAGGGGGCAGGGTGAAAAACTGTTTTTT. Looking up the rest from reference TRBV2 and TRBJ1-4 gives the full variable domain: EPEVTQTPSHQVTQMGQEVILRCVPISNHLYFYWYRQILGQKVEFLVSFYNNEISEKSEIFDDQFSVERPDGSNFTLKIRSTKLEDSAMYFCASSINRGQGEKLFFGSGTQLSVL.

As DNA, the CDR3 is TGTGCCAGTAGTACCGAGGGGAGCACTAGCTATGGCTACACCTTC. It specifies CASSTEGSTSYGYTF. The chain has TRBV19 and TRBJ1-2, with TRBD1 as a possible D gene (5 bases). The CDR3 runs 15 residues. Germline values: CDR1 LNHDA, CDR2 SQIVND (reference sequence). Trimming left V 4 bases short and J 4 bases short, with 16 bases between.

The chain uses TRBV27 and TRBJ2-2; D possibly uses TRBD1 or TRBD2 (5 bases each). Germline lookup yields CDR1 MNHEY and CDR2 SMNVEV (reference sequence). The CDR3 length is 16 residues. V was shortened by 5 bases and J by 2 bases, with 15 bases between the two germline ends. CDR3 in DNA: TGTGCCAGCAGTAGGAACCGGGACGACAACACCGGGGAGCTGTTTTTT. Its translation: CASSRNRDDNTGELFF.

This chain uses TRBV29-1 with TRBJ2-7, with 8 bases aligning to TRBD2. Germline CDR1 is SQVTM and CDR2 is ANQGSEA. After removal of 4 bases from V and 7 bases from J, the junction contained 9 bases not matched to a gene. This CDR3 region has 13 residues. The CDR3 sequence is CSVVLSGSVEQYF. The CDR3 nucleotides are TGCAGCGTTGTGTTAAGCGGGAGCGTTGAGCAGTACTTC.

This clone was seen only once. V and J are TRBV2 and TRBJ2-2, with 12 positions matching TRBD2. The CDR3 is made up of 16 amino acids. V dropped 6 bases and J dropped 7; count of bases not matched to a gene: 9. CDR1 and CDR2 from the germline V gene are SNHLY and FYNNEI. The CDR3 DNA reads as TGTGCCAGCAGCCGACTAGCGGGAGTGGGTGGCGGGGAGCTGTTTTTT. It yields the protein CASSRLAGVGGGELFF.

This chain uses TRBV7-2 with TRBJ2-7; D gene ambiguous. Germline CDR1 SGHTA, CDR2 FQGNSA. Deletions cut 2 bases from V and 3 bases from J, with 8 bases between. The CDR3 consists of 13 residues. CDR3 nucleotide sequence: TGTGCCAGCAGCTTACTGGGGTTCTACGAGCAGTACTTC. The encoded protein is CASSLLGFYEQYF. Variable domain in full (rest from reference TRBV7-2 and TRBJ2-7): GAGVSQSPSNKVTEKGKDVELRCDPISGHTALYWYRQSLGQGLEFLIYFQGNSAPDKSGLPSDRFSAERTGGSVSTLTIQRTQQEDSAVYLCASSLLGFYEQYFGPGTRLTVT.